Listed below are T cell receptor beta chains from one sample, sequenced in a study of human T cells and chemical hapten exposure. MiXCR, run by TCRdb on the 5' RACE reads, gives a single entry per CDR3 protein. The sample contains roughly 120,000 distinct CDR3 sequences, approximately 19% of which appear only once. These receptors were collected from a human donor in good health. Both conserved end residues are part of each CDR3. Fields, in order: CDR3 DNA, CDR3 protein, clone size, V gene, J gene, D gene. A D gene is named only where the DNA matches it firmly. The size of a clone is reported for some rows only, either as once, few or many, or as a class for expanded clones.

TGTGCCAGCAGTTTAAGGTGGGACACCCCCACAGATACGCAGTATTTT	CASSLRWDTPTDTQYF	NA	TRBV27	TRBJ2-3	NA
TGCAGCGTGAGGGGGACAGGGGGACATATTTACGAGCAGTACTTC	CSVRGTGGHIYEQYF	NA	TRBV29-1	TRBJ2-7	TRBD1
TGTGCCAGCAGTCCGAGGACTAGATGGGATGAGCAGTACTTC	CASSPRTRWDEQYF	once	TRBV28	TRBJ2-7	TRBD2
TGTGCCAGCAGCTGGGGGGGGGTTTTAGCCAAAAACATTCAGTACTTC	CASSWGGVLAKNIQYF	few	TRBV21-1	TRBJ2-4	NA
TGTGCCAGCAGTCGAGCGGCAGCCTACGAGCAGTACTTC	CASSRAAAYEQYF	few	TRBV6-1	TRBJ2-7	NA
TGTGCCAGCAAAAGCGGCGTAGGGGTCCCCTCCTACAATGAGCAGTTCTTC	CASKSGVGVPSYNEQFF	NA	TRBV11-2	TRBJ2-1	NA
TGTGCCAGCAGTTACCTAGGGGGAAGCTCCTACAATGAGCAGTTCTTC	CASSYLGGSSYNEQFF	few	TRBV12-3/TRBV12-4	TRBJ2-1	NA
TGTGCCAGCAGCCAGGAGGAGGGGCGAGGCACTGAAGCTTTCTTT	CASSQEEGRGTEAFF	few	TRBV13	TRBJ1-1	NA
TGTGCCACCAGTGATTTGCAACCCCCGGGTAGGGGCGGAACGGAAGCTTTCTTT	CATSDLQPPGRGGTEAFF	NA	TRBV24-1	TRBJ1-1	NA
TGTGCCAGCAGTAACAGGGTTTCACCCCTCCACTTT	CASSNRVSPLHF	NA	TRBV6-1	TRBJ1-6	NA
TGTGCCAGCAGCCAAGAGGCTAGCGGGACTCAAGAGACCCAGTACTTC	CASSQEASGTQETQYF	NA	TRBV3-1	TRBJ2-5	TRBD2
TGTGCCAGCAGCGAGGGGGGGGATAACACCGGGGAGCTGTTTTTT	CASSEGGDNTGELFF	NA	TRBV6-1	TRBJ2-2	NA
TGTGCCAGCAGCTTAAACCCCCGGAGGACAGGGTCGGTTGGTGGCTACACCTTC	CASSLNPRRTGSVGGYTF	NA	TRBV11-2	TRBJ1-2	TRBD1
TGCAGTGCTTGGACAGTTACTGAAGCTTTCTTT	CSAWTVTEAFF	NA	TRBV20-1	TRBJ1-1	NA
TGCAGCCCCAAGGACACAGATACGCAGTATTTT	CSPKDTDTQYF	NA	TRBV29-1	TRBJ2-3	NA
TGTGCCAGCAGTTCCCGACAGGGGCCCCAAAACATTCAGTACTTC	CASSSRQGPQNIQYF	NA	TRBV6-5	TRBJ2-4	TRBD1
TGCGCCAGCAGCTTGGAGGAGGCTAGCACAGATACGCAGTATTTT	CASSLEEASTDTQYF	NA	TRBV5-1	TRBJ2-3	NA
TGTGCCAGTAGTAACGTGACCTGGAGCAATCAGCCCCAGCATTTT	CASSNVTWSNQPQHF	few	TRBV19	TRBJ1-5	NA
TGTGCCAGCAGCTTGGTCCCAGGGGCGAGCACAGATACGCAGTATTTT	CASSLVPGASTDTQYF	few	TRBV5-5	TRBJ2-3	NA
TGTGCCAGCAACACCCCGGGGGGGCACAATGAGCAGTTCTTC	CASNTPGGHNEQFF	NA	TRBV12-3/TRBV12-4	TRBJ2-1	TRBD2
TGCAGCGTTGCGACTAGCGCCAATGAGCAGTTCTTC	CSVATSANEQFF	many	TRBV29-1	TRBJ2-1	TRBD2
TGTGCCAGCAGGTTAGGGAACAATGAGCAGTTCTTC	CASRLGNNEQFF	NA	TRBV6-5	TRBJ2-1	NA
TGTGCCAGCACCCCCGGGCAGGGGGGGAATGAGCAGTTCTTC	CASTPGQGGNEQFF	few	TRBV21-1	TRBJ2-1	NA
TGTGCCGCGCAGGGACTAGCGGGAAACCGTCCAGGGGAGCAGTTCTTC	CAAQGLAGNRPGEQFF	few	TRBV7-9	TRBJ2-1	TRBD2
TGCGCCAGCAGCTTCGGACTAGCGGGAGGGTCGAACACCCCCGGGGAGCTGTTTTTT	CASSFGLAGGSNTPGELFF	few	TRBV5-1	TRBJ2-2	TRBD2
TGTGCCAGCAGCTCCCCCCGACTAGCAGGACCCTACGAGCAGTACTTC	CASSSPRLAGPYEQYF	few	TRBV5-6	TRBJ2-7	TRBD2
TGCAGTGCGCTCAAACAGGGGGCGAGAGACTATGGCTACACCTTC	CSALKQGARDYGYTF	NA	TRBV20-1	TRBJ1-2	TRBD1
TGTGCCAGCAGCTTCGTCACGCGGGGGGCGCGAAATGGCTACACCTTC	CASSFVTRGARNGYTF	NA	TRBV5-6	TRBJ1-2	NA
TGTGCCAGCAGTCCAGTCGGGGGATCCTACGAGCAGTACTTC	CASSPVGGSYEQYF	NA	TRBV6-5	TRBJ2-7	NA
TGCAGCGTTGAAGATGGGGCGAAGGGCCAGTCCCAGAGGTACGAGCAGTACTTC	CSVEDGAKGQSQRYEQYF	few	TRBV29-1	TRBJ2-7	NA
TGCAGTGCTGACAGGGTACCCTACAATGAGCAGTTCTTC	CSADRVPYNEQFF	few	TRBV20-1	TRBJ2-1	TRBD1
TGTGCCTGGAGTGTAGGCCTAGCGGGCCTCACCGGGGAGCTGTTTTTT	CAWSVGLAGLTGELFF	NA	TRBV30	TRBJ2-2	TRBD2
TGTGCCAGCAGTTCCAGAGACAGATACACTGAAGCTTTCTTT	CASSSRDRYTEAFF	NA	TRBV12-3/TRBV12-4	TRBJ1-1	NA
TGTGCCAGCAGTTCAATGTTGAGAACTGGAAACACCATATATTTT	CASSSMLRTGNTIYF	few	TRBV7-2	TRBJ1-3	NA
TGTGCCAGCAGCTCTATACAGGGATTTAGGACTGGGGCCAACGTCCTGACTTTC	CASSSIQGFRTGANVLTF	few	TRBV5-6	TRBJ2-6	NA
TGTGCCTGGACCCCTCCGGGGGGGGTGGGTCAGCCCCAGCATTTT	CAWTPPGGVGQPQHF	few	TRBV30	TRBJ1-5	NA
TGTGCCAGCTCACTCCTTAGCGGAACTAGCACAGATACGCAGTATTTT	CASSLLSGTSTDTQYF	NA	TRBV18	TRBJ2-3	NA
TGTGCCAGAAGGAGGCTAACAGGGAGAACCTCCTACGAGCAGTACTTC	CARRRLTGRTSYEQYF	once	TRBV11-2	TRBJ2-7	NA
TGTGCCACCAGTGATCAGGGAGCGCTCACAGATACGCAGTATTTT	CATSDQGALTDTQYF	NA	TRBV24-1	TRBJ2-3	NA
TGTGCCAGCAGTCCGTCCGGGACAGCCGCAGAGACCCAGTACTTC	CASSPSGTAAETQYF	NA	TRBV28	TRBJ2-5	TRBD1
TGCGCCAGCAGCTCCGGGGCCCCCCAAGAGACCCAGTACTTC	CASSSGAPQETQYF	NA	TRBV5-1	TRBJ2-5	NA
TGCAGTGCTAGAAAAGGTCAGCCCCAGCATTTT	CSARKGQPQHF	NA	TRBV20-1	TRBJ1-5	NA
TGTGCCAGCCCCGACCCTTACCTCCCCGGTGGAGCTTTCTTT	CASPDPYLPGGAFF	few	TRBV7-8	TRBJ1-1	NA
TGCAGTGCTGGTTTCACAGATACGCAGTATTTT	CSAGFTDTQYF	NA	TRBV20-1	TRBJ2-3	NA
TGCGCCAGCAGCTTGGTAGCGGGTGAGCAGTTCTTC	CASSLVAGEQFF	few	TRBV5-1	TRBJ2-1	TRBD2
TGCAGTGCTAGAGATGCGGGCGGCTCAGATACGCAGTATTTT	CSARDAGGSDTQYF	few	TRBV20-1	TRBJ2-3	NA
TGCGCCAGCAGCTCCGGACTAGCAACCTACAATGAGCAGTTCTTC	CASSSGLATYNEQFF	few	TRBV5-1	TRBJ2-1	TRBD2
TGCAGTGTGCCGACACCTTATGAGGAGACCCAGTACTTC	CSVPTPYEETQYF	few	TRBV20-1	TRBJ2-5	NA
TGCAGTGTCCCCTCCGGGACCCGCAACAATGAGCAGTTCTTC	CSVPSGTRNNEQFF	NA	TRBV20-1	TRBJ2-1	NA
TGTGCCAGCCGCCCTGGGGGCACTGCCGGGATTAAGTTCTTC	CASRPGGTAGIKFF	NA	TRBV27	TRBJ2-1	NA
TGTGCCAGTAGTCGGACGGGGTCCGAGGAGCCCCAGCATTTT	CASSRTGSEEPQHF	NA	TRBV19	TRBJ1-5	NA